This T cell receptor beta chain originates from a study of blood T cell repertoires in COVID-19. In the original analysis: Amplified reference gene primers provided the basis for estimating nucleated cell counts. Libraries were prepared by immunoSEQ multiplex PCR; TCRdb keeps only in-frame clonotypes and omits some of them. The V and J calls and clone size are taken from that table; D and trimming were inferred from the DNA. This sample has fewer than 200,000 clones, with more than 75% found just once. This clone has more than one count but fewer than ten. Followed longitudinally, the Seattle patients had been enrolled during active infection. The CDR3 sequence is 11 residues long. Trimming took 3 bases from V and 12 from J; bases not matched to a gene: 5. The germline gives CDR1 SEHNR, CDR2 FQNEAQ (reference sequence).

The rearrangement links TRBV7-9 to TRBJ2-7, with TRBD1 matching over 7 bases. The source material was peripheral blood. The clonotype comes from a woman at least 80 years old with COVID-19, enrolled during active disease. In nucleotides, the CDR3 is TGTGCCAGCAGCTTCGACAGGGAACGGTACTTC. This encodes CASSFDRERYF.